This paragraph covers one TCR beta chain sequence. Its cognate antigen is unknown. TCRdb reprocessed the reads with MiXCR, giving one entry per CDR3 protein. The data hold some 170,000 distinct CDR3 sequences, with 15% to 20% observed a single time. CDR1 is SGHVS and CDR2 is FNYEAQ in the germline V gene. This CDR3 has 14 residues. Deletions cut 0 bases from V and 1 base from J, with 7 bases between. This record belongs to a study of T cell repertoires in cytomegalovirus infection. Study-level background: Through public TCR beta signatures, both CMV infection and matching HLA type were indicated.

General observations from the study: In two of eight donors, the top clonotype was HLA-C-restricted CMV-specific.

The sequenced sample was CD8+ T cells from PBMCs. The chain carries TRBV7-6 and TRBJ2-7; D is perhaps TRBD1 (5 bases). The source is a human donor in good health (CMV status not recorded). Some clones in this sample may be carry-over from other donors' samples. CDR3 residues: CASSLADRSYEQYF. The CDR3 DNA reads TGTGCCAGCAGCTTAGCCGACAGATCCTACGAGCAGTACTTC.